This is a list of T cell receptor beta chains from one sample in a study of technical replicates of blood from a few donors. Profiled with immunoSEQ multiplex PCR; TCRdb holds only in-frame clones, not every one. The data show about 100,000 clones, nearly 97% seen once. Sequenced material: T cells isolated from PBMCs. The source is a human donor in good health. Both conserved end residues are trimmed from each CDR3. Each record gives: V gene, CDR3 protein.

V gene: TRBV30
CDR3 protein: AWRGGAGTESF

V gene: TRBV4-1
CDR3 protein: ASSHGHYSYNEQF

V gene: TRBV6-6
CDR3 protein: ASSYVNSPPDTQY

V gene: TRBV28
CDR3 protein: ASRYTDRPFTEAF

V gene: TRBV5-5
CDR3 protein: ASSLGSRVNNQPQH

V gene: TRBV11-1
CDR3 protein: ASSFTENNYGYT

V gene: TRBV15
CDR3 protein: ATSRVVEEGTIY

V gene: TRBV19
CDR3 protein: ASSIARTGARSGANVLT

V gene: TRBV11-2
CDR3 protein: ASSPVRGSYEQY

V gene: TRBV4-1
CDR3 protein: ASSQETSDRGGEELF

V gene: TRBV21-1
CDR3 protein: ASRRSNQPQH